A single T cell receptor (beta chain) is shown here with its context. The antigen remains unidentified. TRB cDNA was prepared as libraries by UMI-labeled 5' RACE. Following a re-call of the 5' RACE reads, TCRdb has one entry per CDR3 protein and lacks DNA. Its clone listing holds about 130,000 distinct CDR3 sequences. The record originates from a study of CXCR3-negative and CXCR3-positive naive CD8 T cells. Study outcomes and limitations: Both naive subsets had comparably high diversity; memory CD8+ cells much lower. TRBV-TRBJ usage matched between naive CXCR3-negative and CXCR3-positive cells but not between memory cells. CXCR3-positive naive cells carried more hydrophobic TRB CDR3s than CXCR3-negative naive cells did. CXCR3 expression partially decreased after cryopreservation; most assays used fresh PBMCs.

CDR3 size: 13 residues. Per germline, CDR1 MGHDK and CDR2 SYGVNS. Researchers reported sorting every CD8+ T cell subset in triplicate, 330,000 or so cells per sort. The TCR sequence derives from a human donor in good health. Some clones in this sample may be carry-over from other donors' samples. This rearrangement joins TRBV25-1 to TRBJ1-2; TCRdb outputs TRBD1, but without DNA this stays unchecked. Input material: naive CXCR3+ CD8+ T cells from blood. The subset was: CD45RO-CCR7+CD27+CD95- naive CD8+ T cells expressing CXCR3 (TNR3+). The CDR3: CASNGGAHYGYTF.